The entry below describes one TCR beta chain. Its antigen is not identified. Assay used: immunoSEQ multiplex PCR; TCRdb lists only in-frame clones, some missing. This table has fewer than 85,000 clones, roughly 80% appearing once. The entry originates in a study of OX40 agonist ivuxolimab in advanced cancers. Study results and caveats: Some of the nonresponding patients also showed low levels of normalized T-cell clonal expansion. On average, a greater number of expanded clones characterised CD8+ T cells relative to CD4+.

Germline-derived CDR1 and CDR2 are SGHAT and FQDESV (reference sequence). There are 13 residues in the CDR3. Trimming at V came to 6 bases and at J to 2 bases, leaving 3 bases not matched to a gene. Sequenced material: CD4+ or CD8+ T cells sorted from blood, taken in a trial of the OX40 agonist ivuxolimab. This chain links TRBV11-1 with TRBJ2-5; 7 nucleotides line up with TRBD1. This clonotype was sampled from an adult with an advanced solid tumor such as melanoma, head and neck, liver or kidney cancer. In nucleotides, the CDR3 is TGTGCCAGCAGTCGGGGACAGCAAGAGACCCAGTACTTC. This translates into CASSRGQQETQYF.